This is a list of T cell receptor beta chains from one sample in a study of T cell repertoires in cytomegalovirus infection. TCRdb reprocessed the reads via MiXCR and lists one record per CDR3 protein. The repertoire holds some 600,000 distinct CDR3 sequences, with 20% to 30% as singletons. The source material was CD8+ T cells from PBMCs. These receptor sequences come from a human donor in good health (CMV status not recorded). Some clones in this sample may be carry-over from other donors' samples. Each CDR3 is given without its conserved first and last residue.

TRBV7-2,TRBJ1-5,14,ASSLGGTELNQPQH
TRBV5-4,TRBJ1-3,10,ASSFGIGPIY
TRBV2,TRBJ2-1,14,ASSEIIVGPYNEQF
TRBV6-4,TRBJ2-1,10,ASSAGDSEQF
TRBV6-2/TRBV6-3,TRBJ2-3,11,ASSRQGTDTQY
TRBV29-1,TRBJ2-7,11,SVVPDNHYEQY
TRBV28,TRBJ1-1,11,ASKVSSGTEAF
TRBV7-6,TRBJ2-5,13,ASSSSTGTWTTQY
TRBV5-1,TRBJ1-3,14,ASSLTTQSGGNTIY
TRBV28,TRBJ2-2,14,ASRGGPGLLTGELF
TRBV7-2,TRBJ2-3,16,ASSSTLFSGVSTDTQY
TRBV29-1,TRBJ1-1,10,SVEEANTEAF
TRBV20-1,TRBJ1-2,10,SAAMGGNGYT
TRBV7-3,TRBJ1-1,12,ASSATGGYTEAF
TRBV6-2/TRBV6-3,TRBJ1-5,12,ASRSQGARQPQH
TRBV29-1,TRBJ1-1,10,SVTGISPEAF
TRBV20-1,TRBJ2-7,14,SATPEAWIRTYEQY
TRBV7-9,TRBJ2-4,13,ASSTRDLRDDIQY
TRBV5-4,TRBJ2-1,17,ASRSPGLAGPSSYNEQF
TRBV12-3/TRBV12-4,TRBJ2-1,15,ASSEDLTSGGANEQF
TRBV4-1,TRBJ1-1,13,ASSQEVAGGTEAF
TRBV6-6,TRBJ2-7,14,ASSPYLGQGGNEQY
TRBV25-1,TRBJ2-7,13,ASSEGQRATYEQY
TRBV29-1,TRBJ1-2,13,SVEDRQGPDYGYT
TRBV15,TRBJ1-5,13,ATSSDRGGGQPQH
TRBV7-2,TRBJ2-2,8,ASLGGELF
TRBV7-3,TRBJ2-5,14,ASSQGWTPRQETQY
TRBV20-1,TRBJ1-2,13,SARDEVRQPYGYT
TRBV7-9,TRBJ2-3,13,ASSWPGQGADTQY
TRBV10-2,TRBJ2-7,14,ASSEEAPHQSYEQY
TRBV11-1,TRBJ2-1,13,ASSSGLAVIDEQF
TRBV20-1,TRBJ2-5,11,SAWDRGSETQY
TRBV7-2,TRBJ2-1,14,ASSYDYAGGYNEQF
TRBV29-1,TRBJ2-2,13,SVTRQGMDTGELF
TRBV6-5,TRBJ1-5,14,ASSPDRIYSNQPQH
TRBV2,TRBJ2-1,13,ARRRGGGFYNEQF
TRBV19,TRBJ2-2,12,ASSPGPSAGELF
TRBV15,TRBJ2-1,13,ATSRDRGLYNEQF
TRBV7-3,TRBJ1-1,14,ASSLSPGPMNTEAF
TRBV7-9,TRBJ1-3,12,ASSFLESGNTIY
TRBV20-1,TRBJ1-1,9,SAPLGGEAF
TRBV12-3/TRBV12-4,TRBJ1-2,13,ASSSSASLYYGYT
TRBV7-2,TRBJ2-5,14,ASSLRGAGIQETQY
TRBV25-1,TRBJ1-2,12,ASSEYWTDYGYT
TRBV5-6,TRBJ1-1,11,ASSLEARRGAF
TRBV6-1,TRBJ2-7,12,ASTYTTAEPEQY
TRBV6-5,TRBJ2-2,14,ASSPRDNSNTGELF
TRBV14,TRBJ1-6,13,ASSLSGSYNSPLH
TRBV7-9,TRBJ1-5,11,ASSPGSNQPQH
TRBV7-9,TRBJ2-1,14,ASSLASGTVYNEQF
TRBV20-1,TRBJ1-5,15,SARGLVPEGPPQPQH
TRBV7-8,TRBJ1-2,11,ASSLTGEGGYT
TRBV19,TRBJ1-1,13,ASSLSQTQNTEAF